The 26 T cell receptor beta chains below were found in one sample sequenced in a study of blood T cell repertoires in COVID-19. TCRdb's table, derived via immunoSEQ multiplex PCR, lists solely in-frame clones and lacks some. This table holds 38,000 or so clones, approximately 75% found once. The sequenced sample consisted of peripheral blood. The origin of the receptors is a human donor in a cohort sampled during active or convalescent COVID-19. The donor label of this sample is uncertain.

This clone was seen more than once but under ten times. This chain connects TRBV28 to TRBJ1-5; 8 bases fit TRBD1. CDR1 is MDHEN, CDR2 SYDVKM, per germline. This CDR3 has 16 amino acids. The V gene end was trimmed by 7 bases and the J gene end by 6 bases; junction bases not matched to a gene: 14. The CDR3 loop is CASTPLNRGEFQPQHF. CDR3 bases: TGTGCCAGCACCCCCCTGAACAGGGGGGAATTTCAGCCCCAGCATTTT.

This chain links TRBV19 with TRBJ1-5; TRBD1 aligns across 8 bases. This CDR3 comprises 14 residues. Unmatched junction bases numbered 6, after V lost 6 bases and J lost 5 bases. Germline-derived CDR1 and CDR2 are LNHDA and SQIVND (reference sequence). The CDR3 DNA sequence: TGTGCCAGTAGGACAGGGGAGGTGTATCAGCCCCAGCATTTT. This encodes CASRTGEVYQPQHF.

The rearrangement joins TRBV21-1 to TRBJ2-6; TRBD2 reflects the table's D call only, with no check against the DNA. TRBV21-1 is assigned pseudogene status. This CDR3 is built from 15 residues. The CDR3 DNA follows: TGTGCCAGCAGCAATGGGAGGGCTGGGGCCAACGTCCTGACTTTC. Protein sequence: CASSNGRAGANVLTF.

This chain connects TRBV6-6 to TRBJ2-1; a possible D gene is TRBD1 (5 bases). Germline loops: CDR1 MNHNY, CDR2 SVGAGI (reference sequence). The CDR3 is made up of 11 amino acids. Trimming cost V 6 bases and J 8 bases, with 8 bases left between them. The CDR3 reads CASSPQDEQFF. The CDR3 DNA reads as TGTGCCAGCAGCCCACAGGATGAGCAGTTCTTC.

The rearrangement links TRBV3-1 (or the pseudogene TRBV3-2) to TRBJ2-3, with TRBD2 matching 12 bases. V was clipped by 11 bases and J by 2 bases; unmatched bases: 8. The CDR3 length is 15 residues. Germline CDR1 reads LGHDT; CDR2 reads YNNKEL (reference sequence). The CDR3: CAGFLAGGITDTQYF. In DNA, the CDR3 is TGTGCCGGTTTCCTAGCGGGAGGGATCACAGATACGCAGTATTTT.

The chain is built from TRBV3-1 (or the pseudogene TRBV3-2) and TRBJ2-7; D is uncertain. The germline V gene encodes CDR1 LGHDT and CDR2 YNNKEL (reference sequence). V was cut by 4 bases and J by 1 base, with 11 bases left in between. The CDR3 runs to 14 residues. The CDR3 region has the DNA TGTGCCAGCAGCCGCCAGGTGGGTTCCTACGAGCAGTACTTC. It encodes CASSRQVGSYEQYF.

This clone was recorded only once. This chain links TRBV7-2 with TRBJ2-5, with D possibly TRBD2 on 5 matching bases. CDR3 length: 14 residues. V shed 1 base and J shed 5 bases, with 11 bases lying between them. Germline assignment: CDR1 SGHTA and CDR2 FQGNSA. This chain's CDR3 is CASSLVGVAETQYF. The CDR3 nucleotides read TGTGCCAGCAGCTTAGTCGGAGTAGCGGAGACCCAGTACTTC. Complete variable domain (other parts from reference TRBV7-2 and TRBJ2-5): GAGVSQSPSNKVTEKGKDVELRCDPISGHTALYWYRQSLGQGLEFLIYFQGNSAPDKSGLPSDRFSAERTGGSVSTLTIQRTQQEDSAVYLCASSLVGVAETQYFGPGTRLLVL.

This chain joins TRBV20-1 and TRBJ1-1; maybe TRBD1 (5 bases). V lost 6 bases and J lost 11, with 13 bases in between. CDR3 size: 10 residues. Germline V lookup: CDR1 DFQATT, CDR2 SNEGSKA (reference sequence). The CDR3: CSATRGLAFF. The CDR3 nucleotides are TGCAGTGCGACAAGGGGTCTGGCTTTCTTT.

Only one count was recorded for this clone. This chain uses TRBV7-3 with TRBJ2-1; maybe TRBD1 (6 bases). CDR1 and CDR2 (germline): SGHTA, FQGTGA. Between the trimmed V and J ends, which lost 1 base and 9 bases, there was a span of 16 bases. This CDR3 has 15 amino acids. The DNA for the CDR3 is TGTGCCAGCAGCTTAAGGCTAGCCGAAGGGGGTGAGCAGTTCTTC. This sequence encodes CASSLRLAEGGEQFF.

This chain links TRBV12-3 or TRBV12-4 with TRBJ1-4; TRBD1 might be the D (5 bases). Trimming shortened V by 3 bases and J by 7 bases, and 6 bases separated the two germline ends. This CDR3 has 12 residues. CDR3 sequence reads: CASSFQGEKLFF. CDR3 DNA: TGTGCCAGCAGTTTTCAGGGTGAAAAACTGTTTTTT.

The rearrangement joins TRBV9 to TRBJ1-2, with TRBD1 matching 7 bases. Germline V gene sequence: CDR1 SGDLS, CDR2 YYNGEE. The length of the CDR3 is 12 residues. Trimming at V came to 0 bases and at J to 8 bases, leaving 1 base not matched to a gene. This chain's CDR3 is CASSVAGGGYTF. The CDR3 DNA follows: TGTGCCAGCAGCGTAGCAGGGGGAGGCTACACCTTC.

The chain uses TRBV5-1 and TRBJ2-7; TRBD2 aligns across 10 bases. With 1 base clipped from V and 3 bases from J, the junction kept 4 bases outside the gene matches. The CDR3 loop spans 15 amino acids. CDR1 and CDR2 from the germline V gene are SGHRS and YFSETQ. CDR3 DNA sequence: TGCGCCAGCAGCTTGAGGCTAGCGGGAGTCTACGAGCAGTACTTC. Residues: CASSLRLAGVYEQYF.

V and J are TRBV11-2 and TRBJ2-2; 11 positions match TRBD2. Germline CDR1 and CDR2: SGHAT and FQNNGV. The CDR3 sequence is 15 residues long. J gave up 4 bases and V 9 bases, and 7 bases lay outside the gene matches. CDR3 DNA: TGTGCCAGTAACGTAGCGGGAGGGAGCACCGGGGAGCTGTTTTTT. Residues: CASNVAGGSTGELFF. Combining the CDR3 with reference TRBV11-2 and TRBJ2-2 gives the whole variable domain EAGVAQSPRYKIIEKRQSVAFWCNPISGHATLYWYQQILGQGPKLLIQFQNNGVVDDSQLPKDRFSAERLKGVDSTLKIQPAKLEDSAVYLCASNVAGGSTGELFFGEGSRLTVL.

The chain is built from TRBV6-1 and TRBJ1-3, with a tentative D call TRBD1 (5 bases). The CDR3 length is 16 residues. Trimming took 2 bases from V and 4 from J, leaving 15 bases between them. The germline V gene has CDR1 MNHNS and CDR2 SASEGT. DNA for the CDR3: TGTGCCAGCAGTGAATTTCAGGGTGGTGGGGGAAACACCATATATTTT. Its translation is CASSEFQGGGGNTIYF.

This chain links TRBV27 with TRBJ1-1; D is ambiguous. Germline V gives CDR1 MNHEY, CDR2 SMNVEV (reference sequence). The CDR3 extends over 14 amino acids. Trimming stripped 2 bases from V and 1 base from J, with 8 bases between. Written as DNA, the CDR3 is TGTGCCAGCAGTTTACAACGACAGAACACTGAAGCTTTCTTT. Protein: CASSLQRQNTEAFF.

The chain uses TRBV10-3 and TRBJ2-3; TRBD2 might be the D (6 bases). V was clipped by 4 bases and J by 2 bases, with 7 bases between them. The CDR3 is made up of 13 amino acids. Germline V gene sequence: CDR1 ENHRY, CDR2 SYGVKD. DNA of the CDR3: TGTGCCATCAGTGCGGGAGCCACAGATACGCAGTATTTT. Translated: CAISAGATDTQYF.

The rearrangement joins TRBV6-5 to TRBJ2-1; TRBD2 matches at 7 bases. Germline lookup yields CDR1 MNHEY and CDR2 SVGAGI. Trimming at V came to 10 bases and at J to 0 bases, leaving 6 bases not matched to a gene. CDR3 length equals 14 residues. The CDR3 DNA sequence: TGTGCCACCTGGGGGGGAGGCTCCTACAATGAGCAGTTCTTC. Its translation is CATWGGGSYNEQFF.

This sequence joins TRBV19 and TRBJ1-5, with TRBD1 identical over 12 bases. Trimming cost V 7 bases and J 3 bases; bases outside gene matches: 7. The germline V gene encodes CDR1 LNHDA and CDR2 SQIVND (reference sequence). The CDR3 extends over 16 amino acids. CDR3 residues: CASISGTGGNNQPQHF. CDR3 nucleotides: TGTGCCAGTATCTCCGGGACAGGGGGCAACAATCAGCCCCAGCATTTT.

This clone was counted a single time. This rearrangement joins TRBV27 to TRBJ1-2; perhaps TRBD1 as D (5 bases). The germline V gene has CDR1 MNHEY and CDR2 SMNVEV (reference sequence). The CDR3 is made up of 16 amino acids. The ends were cut back, 3 bases at V and 1 base at J, with 15 bases in the middle. CDR3 protein: CASSFFGGDLNYGYTF. The CDR3 DNA reads as TGTGCCAGCAGTTTCTTTGGGGGGGATCTTAACTATGGCTACACCTTC.

The chain joins TRBV29-1 to TRBJ2-2; D perhaps matches TRBD1 (5 bases). The CDR3 extends over 12 amino acids. Trimming removed 7 bases at V and 4 bases at J, with 10 bases between. CDR1 and CDR2 from the germline V gene are SQVTM and ANQGSEA. In DNA, the CDR3 is TGCAGCGGGGGCTATGTCACCGGGGAGCTGTTTTTT. Amino acids: CSGGYVTGELFF.

The chain is built from TRBV29-1 and TRBJ2-7; the match to TRBD1 covers 11 bases. J gave up 4 bases and V 6 bases, and 5 bases lay outside the gene matches. The CDR3 extends over 13 amino acids. Germline V gene lookup returns CDR1 SQVTM and CDR2 ANQGSEA. The CDR3 bases are TGCAGCGTAACCGGGACAGGGGGATACGAGCAGTACTTC. Amino acid sequence: CSVTGTGGYEQYF.

The chain joins TRBV5-8 to TRBJ2-3, with D unresolved. Trimming took 3 bases from V and 2 from J, leaving 13 bases between them. CDR1 is SGHTS and CDR2 is YDEGEE in the germline V gene. The CDR3 spans 15 residues. The CDR3 coding sequence is TGTGCCAGCAGCTCGGGTCACTGGGTCACAGATACGCAGTATTTT. Translating it yields CASSSGHWVTDTQYF.

The chain recombines TRBV19 with TRBJ2-3, with a tentative D call TRBD2 (5 bases). Germline V gene lookup returns CDR1 LNHDA and CDR2 SQIVND (reference sequence). The V gene lost 5 bases and the J gene lost 4 bases, with 13 bases spanning the gap. The CDR3 runs 14 residues. The CDR3 nucleotides read TGTGCCAGTAGTCCGCCGGGAAGGTCAGATACGCAGTATTTT. Protein product: CASSPPGRSDTQYF.

The J gene is TRBJ2-1, the V gene TRBV28; TRBD2 agrees at 10 bases. Germline V gene sequence: CDR1 MDHEN, CDR2 SYDVKM. J gave up 3 bases and V 3 bases, and 8 bases lay outside the gene matches. CDR3 size: 17 residues. The DNA of the CDR3 is TGTGCCAGCAGTTTTTCCCCCGGGACTAGCGTCTACAATGAGCAGTTCTTC. Amino acid sequence: CASSFSPGTSVYNEQFF.

V and J are TRBV29-1 and TRBJ2-3, with TRBD2 matching over 12 bases. Germline trimming cut 3 bases from V and 5 bases from J; bases unmatched to any gene: 9. CDR1 and CDR2 (germline): SQVTM, ANQGSEA. The CDR3 covers 16 residues. The CDR3 nucleotides are TGCAGCGTTGACCCACCGGGACTAGCGGGTGTAGATACGCAGTATTTT. It translates to CSVDPPGLAGVDTQYF.

This sequence joins TRBV2 and TRBJ2-5; D possibly corresponds to TRBD1 (6 bases). V dropped 5 bases and J dropped 5 bases, with 15 bases sitting between them. Germline assignment: CDR1 SNHLY and CDR2 FYNNEI. CDR3 size: 14 residues. CDR3 in amino acids: CASSRQAAGETQYF. DNA for the CDR3: TGTGCCAGCAGTAGACAGGCGGCCGGGGAGACCCAGTACTTC. Full variable domain (outside the CDR3, taken from reference TRBV2 and TRBJ2-5): EPEVTQTPSHQVTQMGQEVILRCVPISNHLYFYWYRQILGQKVEFLVSFYNNEISEKSEIFDDQFSVERPDGSNFTLKIRSTKLEDSAMYFCASSRQAAGETQYFGPGTRLLVL.